The rows below give T cell receptor beta chains drawn from one sample of a study of T cells in Graves' hyperthyroidism and ophthalmopathy. TCRdb re-called the multiplex PCR reads with MiXCR, one entry per CDR3 protein. Altogether 300,000 to 450,000 distinct CDR3 sequences are present, roughly 15% being singletons, with the ten largest covering 34%. Source material: blood. The origin of the receptors is a woman in her 30s with Graves' hyperthyroidism that later progressed to Graves' ophthalmopathy. Each CDR3 is given with its conserved first and last residue. The order of the fields is V gene, CDR3 length, D gene, J gene, clone size, CDR3 DNA, CDR3 protein. The D gene is left open where the match is weak. Size is omitted from some rows. Given values are once, few, many or a class for expanded clones.

>TRBV12-3/TRBV12-4|16|NA|TRBJ1-1|many
TGTGCCAGCAGTTCCCGGGACATCGGTCCTAGCCTTGAAGCTTTCTTT
CASSSRDIGPSLEAFF
>TRBV27|15|TRBD1|TRBJ1-2|many
TGTGCCAGCAGTTTGGGACAGGGGGCTTGGGACGGCTACACCTTC
CASSLGQGAWDGYTF
>TRBV2|13|TRBD2|TRBJ2-4|many
TGTGCCAGCGGACTAGCGGGAACGAACATTCAGTACTTC
CASGLAGTNIQYF
>TRBV4-1|16|NA|TRBJ1-5|few
TGCGCCAGCAGCCAAGATCAGGGGTATAGCAATCAGCCCCAGCATTTT
CASSQDQGYSNQPQHF
>TRBV4-1|18|NA|TRBJ2-3|NA
TGCGCCAGCAGCCTAGGACGGGGGTCGTCCCGATTCACAGATACGCAGTATTTT
CASSLGRGSSRFTDTQYF
>TRBV18|14|NA|TRBJ2-7|many
TGTGCCAGCTCACCCGGGACGGCGGAAGGCGAGCAGTACTTC
CASSPGTAEGEQYF
>TRBV9|16|NA|TRBJ1-5|few
TGTGCCAGCAGCGTCGGGGGGGGCGAGGGCAATCAGCCCCAGCATTTT
CASSVGGGEGNQPQHF
>TRBV19|18|TRBD1|TRBJ1-6|NA
TGTGCCAGTAGCCGAAGCGGGACAGGAGACTCTAGAGGGTCACCCCTCCACTTT
CASSRSGTGDSRGSPLHF
>TRBV10-2|20|TRBD2|TRBJ2-1|NA
TGCGCCAGCAAGCGGCTAGCGGGAGTTACGGGGTCTGTCTCCTACAATGAGCACTTCTTC
CASKRLAGVTGSVSYNEHFF
>TRBV20-1|15|NA|TRBJ2-3|few
TGCAGTGCTAGAGATGAGCGGAGCTATACAGATACGCAGTATTTT
CSARDERSYTDTQYF
>TRBV6-6|14|NA|TRBJ2-7|many
TGTGCCAGCAGTTATTCCGAGGGCAGGGACGAGCAGTACTTC
CASSYSEGRDEQYF
>TRBV3-1|15|NA|TRBJ1-2|many
TGTGCCAGCAGCACTTCCCCTAATCGAGGTTTGGGCTACACCTTC
CASSTSPNRGLGYTF
>TRBV20-1|14|TRBD2|TRBJ2-3|many
TGCAGTGCCGATCGGGGCGGGAGGGCAGATACGCAGTATTTT
CSADRGGRADTQYF
>TRBV2|12|NA|TRBJ1-1|NA
TGTGCCAGCCTGGACGACTACACTGAAGCTTTCTTT
CASLDDYTEAFF
>TRBV13|13|NA|TRBJ1-2|NA
TGTGCCAGCAGCTTGGACGGTAGCTATGGCTACACCTTC
CASSLDGSYGYTF
>TRBV25-1|16|NA|TRBJ1-4|NA
TGTGCCAGCAGTGAATTAGAGCCGCGGGGAAATGAAAAACTGTTTTTT
CASSELEPRGNEKLFF
>TRBV12-3/TRBV12-4|11|NA|TRBJ1-2|many
TGTGCCAGCAGTTTACAAGTTGGCTACACCTTC
CASSLQVGYTF
>TRBV7-9|14|TRBD1|TRBJ1-3|NA
TGTGTCAGCAGCTTAGCGGGACAGGGGAACACCATATATTTT
CVSSLAGQGNTIYF
>TRBV28|14|TRBD1|TRBJ2-5|NA
TGTGCCAGCAGTTCCCGGACAGGGGAAGAGACCCAGTACTTC
CASSSRTGEETQYF
>TRBV20-1|12|NA|TRBJ2-2|NA
TGCAGTGCTACCAGGGCGGACGGGGAGCTGTTTTTT
CSATRADGELFF
>TRBV2|14|TRBD1|TRBJ1-4|many
TGTGCCAGCAGTCGGGACAGGGGGTATGAAAAACTGTTTTTT
CASSRDRGYEKLFF
>TRBV6-2/TRBV6-3|15|NA|TRBJ1-1|NA
TGTGCCAGCAGTCTTTCTAAGGGGATGAACACTGAAGCTTTCTTT
CASSLSKGMNTEAFF
>TRBV7-2|14|NA|TRBJ1-5|few
TGTGCCAGCAGCTTAATGGTCGGCAATCAGCCCCAGCATTTT
CASSLMVGNQPQHF
>TRBV19|13|NA|TRBJ1-6|many
TGTGCCACGGGGGACTCCTATAATTCACCCCTCCACTTT
CATGDSYNSPLHF
>TRBV29-1|14|TRBD1|TRBJ1-2|few
TGCAGCGTTGAGTTTCAGGGGGAATTCTATGGCTACACCTTC
CSVEFQGEFYGYTF
>TRBV7-8|17|TRBD1|TRBJ1-6|NA
TGTGCCAGCAGCTTTGTGCAGGGGGCGACGTTGGTTTCACCCCTCCACTTT
CASSFVQGATLVSPLHF
>TRBV12-3/TRBV12-4|17|TRBD1|TRBJ1-4|many
TGTGCCAGCAGTCAGACAGGGGGCGGCGTAACTAATGAAAAACTGTTTTTT
CASSQTGGGVTNEKLFF
>TRBV10-2|17|NA|TRBJ1-5|few
TGCGCCAGCAGGGCATGGGAACAGAAATATAGCAATCAGCCCCAGCATTTT
CASRAWEQKYSNQPQHF
>TRBV7-8|15|TRBD2|TRBJ2-5|many
TGTGCCAGCAGCGGACGGCGGGGGGGTGGAGAGACCCAGTACTTC
CASSGRRGGGETQYF
>TRBV25-1|15|NA|TRBJ1-2|few
TGTGCCAGCAGTGAAGCCCAGGGCAGGAACTATGGCTACACCTTC
CASSEAQGRNYGYTF
>TRBV12-5|15|TRBD1|TRBJ2-2|many
TGTGCTAGTGGTGGGGACAGGGGGCGGTTCGGGGAGCTGTTTTTT
CASGGDRGRFGELFF
>TRBV11-2|16|TRBD1|TRBJ2-7|many
TGTGCCAGCAGCTTTCTGCCGGGACAGGTCTCCTACGAGCAGTACTTC
CASSFLPGQVSYEQYF
>TRBV10-3|12|NA|TRBJ1-1|NA
TGTGCCATCCGGGACACCCTTACTGAAGCTTTCTTT
CAIRDTLTEAFF
>TRBV6-1|13|NA|TRBJ1-2|many
TGTGCCAGCAGTTTTGCAGGCAACTATGGCTACACCTTC
CASSFAGNYGYTF
>TRBV25-1|14|TRBD1|TRBJ2-2|many
TGTGCCAGCAGTGCCAAACAGGGGATCGGGGAGCTGTTTTTT
CASSAKQGIGELFF
>TRBV19|18|TRBD2|TRBJ2-7|many
TGTGCCAGCGGACCGGGACTAGCGGGGCCGACAGGCTCCTACGAGCAGTACTTC
CASGPGLAGPTGSYEQYF
>TRBV2|13|NA|TRBJ2-1|NA
TGTGCCAGCAGGCAGCGGTCCTACAATGAGCAGTTCTTC
CASRQRSYNEQFF
>TRBV19|14|NA|TRBJ2-7|few
TGTGCCAGTAGCCCGTTGGCGAGCGCCTACGAGCAGTACTTC
CASSPLASAYEQYF
>TRBV4-1|15|TRBD1|TRBJ1-2|many
TGCGCCAGCAGCCAAGATACAGGGGGCTACTATGGCTACACCTTC
CASSQDTGGYYGYTF
>TRBV3-1|15|NA|TRBJ2-2|many
TGTGCCAGCAGCCAAACCCCAGCGCGGACCGGGGAGCTGTTTTTT
CASSQTPARTGELFF
>TRBV2|16|NA|TRBJ2-1|many
TGTGCCAGCAGTGAAGCGCTGGGGGTTGGGCGAGATGAGCAGTTCTTC
CASSEALGVGRDEQFF
>TRBV12-3/TRBV12-4|17|TRBD2|TRBJ2-2|NA
TGTGCCAGCAGTGGGGGACTAGCGGGAGTAAGAACCGGGGAGCTGTTTTTT
CASSGGLAGVRTGELFF
>TRBV10-3|16|NA|TRBJ2-6|many
TGTGCCATCGGGTCGGGCGGTGGCTCTGGGGCCAACGTCCTGACTTTC
CAIGSGGGSGANVLTF
>TRBV27|19|TRBD2|TRBJ2-5|many
TGTGCCAGCAGTTTACGGGTCGAGGGAGGGGATCCTTTCCAAGAGACCCAGTACTTC
CASSLRVEGGDPFQETQYF
>TRBV20-1|13|NA|TRBJ2-4|many
TGCAGTGCTAGATCTCCGGGCCAAAACATTCAGTACTTC
CSARSPGQNIQYF
>TRBV5-5|16|NA|TRBJ2-5|NA
TGTGCCAGCAGCTTGGCCTCGACAGGCTTACAAGAGACCCAGTACTTC
CASSLASTGLQETQYF